The T cell receptor (beta chain) under discussion was sequenced for a study of Ad26.COV2.S vaccination and SARS-CoV-2 variants (dated by TCRdb to about 2021). Background on the whole study: Vaccine-arm donors were drawn from COV1001, a multicentre, randomized, double-blind, placebo-controlled phase I-IIa trial of Ad26.COV2.S in healthy adults. Ad26.COV2.S was administered intramuscularly at a dose of 5x10^10 or 1x10^11 viral particles, either as one shot or as two shots given 56 days apart. The specificity and breadth of SARS-CoV-2-reactive T cell receptors after Ad26.COV2.S vaccination were assessed by TCRbeta repertoire sequencing. A total of about 30 samples were included in the TCR-sequenced set, comprising 19 Ad26.COV2.S vaccine recipients, 5 placebo recipients and 8 SARS-CoV-2 convalescent individuals. Trial participants were randomized into five groups of five, in which low-dose or high-dose Ad26.COV2.S was given once or twice, or placebo was given on both occasions. Throughout the experiments and outcome assessment, investigators stayed blinded to trial group allocation.

What the treatment or condition label conveys for this sample: some 19 received Ad26.COV2.S at low or high dose, single or two shots; about 5 received placebo; per-sample allocation not given. Repertoires of vaccine and placebo recipients were sequenced from samples collected on day 63 after the first injection. Cohort 1b enrolled around 24 adults aged 18-55 years at a single site in Boston, USA, between 29 July and 7 August 2020. Ad26.COV2.S consisted of a replication-incompetent adenovirus type 26 vector by which a prefusion-stabilized SARS-CoV-2 spike protein from the original Wuhan strain was expressed. The immunoSEQ Assay was the method used to sequence TCRbeta CDR3 regions. After extraction, genomic DNA underwent amplification by bias-controlled multiplex PCR, followed by high-throughput sequencing. The authors' pipeline ran thus. To quantify the absolute abundance of every unique TCRbeta CDR3 region, sequences were collapsed and filtered. T cell fraction was estimated by normalizing TCRbeta template counts to usable DNA, which was measured by amplifying reference genes present in all nucleated cells. Repertoire TCRs were annotated as SARS-CoV-2-specific by exact matching of V gene, CDR3 amino acid sequence and J gene to a known reactive TCR set. The reference SARS-CoV-2 TCR set was obtained from MIRA and was filtered for enrichment in COVID-19-positive ImmuneCODE repertoires, whereby public or cross-reactive TCRs were removed. Using the MIRA antigens, annotated TCRs were further analysed by specific ORF or by position within an ORF. Breadth was defined as annotated unique rearrangements over total unique productive rearrangements; depth was the summed frequency of those rearrangements. Group comparisons of TCR breadth used two-sided Wilcoxon rank-sum tests. Here the immuneACCESS table is served through TCRdb, limited to in-frame sequences with V and J called. Missing clones are a known gap in these copies; in checked studies unresolved V genes cover under half, and the rest lacks a known reason. V and J calls and clone size are given by that table; D and trimming were obtained from the DNA. The sample table contains 300,000 to 400,000 clones; only one count was recorded for 80% to 90% of them. The biggest ten clones account for roughly 5% of the sample.

Of note for this clone: Its antigen specificity is not known. There are no base qualities to consult, and no much larger clone falls within one base.

CDR1 and CDR2 are drawn from the germline V gene: SGHTA, FQGNSA. The CDR3, from cysteine to phenylalanine, totals 13 residues. Just the 39-base CDR3 DNA is kept, in frame starting at base 1. Trimming at the junction amounts to 1 base on V and 4 bases on J, and the germline ends lie 7 bases apart. Results the study describes overall, beyond this receptor: The authors noted that the TCR breadth and depth analyses may have underestimated total T cell responses. Spike-specific TCR breadth was higher in Ad26.COV2.S recipients than in placebo recipients (P = 0.0014). Comparable non-spike TCR breadth was observed between vaccine and placebo recipients, consistent with only spike being contained in the vaccine. Comparing responses between vaccine doses or regimens was not something the study was powered to do. After vaccination, spike-specific CD8+ and CD4+ T cell responses were reported to show substantial breadth.

The chain is made from TRBV7-2 and TRBJ2-5, with the D gene uncertain. The sample in question was peripheral blood, obtained in a trial of Ad26.COV2.S vaccine versus placebo. The TCR originated in a person aged 18-65 years who received the Ad26.COV2.S COVID-19 vaccine or a placebo. The DNA is TGTGCCAGCAGCTTAGACTTAAGAGAGACCCAGTACTTC. It translates as CASSLDLRETQYF.